The sequence of this TCR beta chain was determined in a study of blood T cell repertoires in COVID-19. This clone was observed a handful of times. CDR1 is MNHEY, CDR2 SVGEGT, per germline. The CDR3 sequence is 12 residues long. V trimming: 6 bases; J trimming: 10 bases; junction bases outside the gene matches: 6. Seattle patients were enrolled while actively infected and followed longitudinally. Assay used: immunoSEQ multiplex PCR; TCRdb lists only in-frame clones, some missing. The data contain over 200,000 clones, 75% to 95% of them singletons. The receptor comes from a young adult with COVID-19, enrolled during active disease. This chain joins TRBV6-2 or TRBV6-3 and TRBJ2-1; TRBD1 matches at 7 bases. The source material was peripheral blood. CDR3 protein: CASSHDRVEQFF. For the CDR3, the DNA is TGTGCCAGCAGCCATGACAGGGTCGAGCAGTTCTTC.